This TCR beta chain was retrieved from a study of CD8+ T cells in alopecia areata. Study-wide results and limits: Scalp and blood samples kept many expanded lesional clones throughout tofacitinib.

cDNA reverse transcribed from extracted RNA served as the sequencing template. Measured with immunoSEQ multiplex PCR; TCRdb has only the in-frame clones, and not every one. This table has some 200,000 clones, roughly 64% appearing once. Treatment reported: oral pan-JAK inhibitor, 5-10 mg twice daily. This clone was counted between two and nine times. What it recognizes is unknown. With 3 bases removed from V and 8 bases from J, the gap between germline ends came to 16 bases. The germline gives CDR1 MNHEY, CDR2 SMNVEV (reference sequence). The CDR3 consists of 14 residues. The gene calls are TRBV27 and TRBJ2-5; either TRBD1 or TRBD2 may supply D (5 bases each). The sequencing here drew on CD8+ T cells sorted from blood, taken at week 24, from a patient treated with tofacitinib. This receptor was taken from a human donor with alopecia areata. The CDR3 loop is CASSLGDGRRTQYF. The DNA of the CDR3 is TGTGCCAGCAGTTTGGGGGACGGTAGGAGAACCCAGTACTTC.